What follows describes a single TCR beta chain. This record comes from a study of T-cell reconstitution after alpha-beta-depleted transplantation in children. The V and J ends lost 5 bases and 0 bases respectively, with 16 bases between them. This CDR3 spans 15 amino acids. Germline-derived CDR1 and CDR2 are DFQATT and SNEGSKA (reference sequence). The authors prepared the TCRbeta library with unique molecular identifiers. MiXCR, run by TCRdb on the PCR reads, gives a single entry per CDR3 protein. The sample holds hundreds of thousands of distinct CDR3 sequences, roughly 24% seen once. The sequencing used PBMCs, mostly from graft donor cells, collected 360 days after TCRalphabeta/CD19-depleted stem cell transplant. The clonotype comes from a boy younger than two who had a stem cell transplant for acute myeloid leukemia, so the T cells may come from the graft donor. This chain links TRBV20-1 with TRBJ2-5; D is unresolved. DNA for the CDR3: TGCAGTGCTCCCGAGAGAGTAGGGAACCAAGAGACCCAGTACTTC. This encodes CSAPERVGNQETQYF.